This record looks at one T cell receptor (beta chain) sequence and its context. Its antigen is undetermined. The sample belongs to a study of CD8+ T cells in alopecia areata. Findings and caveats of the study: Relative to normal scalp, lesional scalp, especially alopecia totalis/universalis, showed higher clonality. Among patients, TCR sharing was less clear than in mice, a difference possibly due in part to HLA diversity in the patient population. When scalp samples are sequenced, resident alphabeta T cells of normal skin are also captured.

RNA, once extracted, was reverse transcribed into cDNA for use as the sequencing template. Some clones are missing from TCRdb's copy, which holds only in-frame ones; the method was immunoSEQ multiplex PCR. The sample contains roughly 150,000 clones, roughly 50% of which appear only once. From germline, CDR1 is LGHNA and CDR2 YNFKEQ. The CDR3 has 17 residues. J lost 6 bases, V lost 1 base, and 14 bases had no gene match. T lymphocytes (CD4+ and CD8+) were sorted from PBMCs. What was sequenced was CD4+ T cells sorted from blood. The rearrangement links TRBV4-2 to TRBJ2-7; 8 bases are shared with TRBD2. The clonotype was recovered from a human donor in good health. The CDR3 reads CASSQGVRGRTLGEQYF. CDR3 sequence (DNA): TGTGCCAGCAGCCAAGGGGTCCGCGGGAGGACCCTAGGCGAGCAGTACTTC.